The 30 T cell receptor beta chains below come from one sample, sequenced in a study of cytomegalovirus exposure and HLA in healthy donors. PCR used 60 Vbeta primers and 13 Jbeta primers. Clones were read by immunoSEQ multiplex PCR, and TCRdb kept only the in-frame ones, dropping some. Its listing shows under 200,000 clones. The sequencing input was PBMCs. These receptors originate from a man under 40 in good health and CMV-seronegative.

J is TRBJ2-7 and V is TRBV19, with a tentative D call TRBD1 (5 bases). The CDR3 consists of 13 residues. Germline V CDR1 and CDR2: LNHDA, SQIVND (reference sequence). The germline V and J ends were trimmed by 2 bases and 0 bases, with 5 bases remaining between them. The CDR3 loop reads CASSIQGSYEQYF. The CDR3 coding sequence is TGTGCCAGTAGTATACAGGGCTCCTACGAGCAGTACTTC.

The V call is TRBV7-2, the J call TRBJ1-2, with D unclear. The CDR3 has 14 residues. CDR1 is SGHTA and CDR2 is FQGNSA in the germline V gene. Trimming cost V 1 base and J 5 bases, with 11 bases left between them. The CDR3 bases are TGTGCCAGCAGCTTAGGCGGTCTTGGATATGGCTACACCTTC. Encoded protein: CASSLGGLGYGYTF.

This chain links TRBV25-1 with TRBJ2-3; 7 positions match TRBD2. V lost 2 bases, J lost 3 bases, and 8 bases stayed unmatched. This CDR3 is 16 amino acids long. Germline CDR1 is MGHDK and CDR2 is SYGVNS. The chain's CDR3 is CASSETGGRKTDTQYF. Here the CDR3 DNA reads TGTGCCAGCAGTGAAACGGGCGGGAGAAAGACAGATACGCAGTATTTT.

The CDR3 DNA follows: TGTGCCAGCAGTGACCACCCTGGCCGGGAAGAGGAAAAACTGTTTTTT. This codes for CASSDHPGREEEKLFF. V gene TRBV25-1 combines with J gene TRBJ1-4; D is unresolved. V lost 3 bases and J lost 8, with 19 bases in between. Germline CDR1 reads MGHDK; CDR2 reads SYGVNS. This CDR3 region has 16 residues. The full variable domain, completed using reference TRBV25-1 and TRBJ1-4, is EADIYQTPRYLVIGTGKKITLECSQTMGHDKMYWYQQDPGMELHLIHYSYGVNSTEKGDLSSESTVSRIRTEHFPLTLESARPSHTSQYLCASSDHPGREEEKLFFGSGTQLSVL.

The rearrangement links TRBV9 to TRBJ1-5; D is possibly TRBD1 (6 bases). The CDR3 sequence is 16 residues long. From germline, CDR1 is SGDLS and CDR2 YYNGEE. V was trimmed by 4 bases and J by 6 bases, leaving 20 bases between them. The chain's CDR3 is CASSPGGSGGSQPQHF. In DNA, the CDR3 is TGTGCCAGCAGCCCGGGGGGCTCTGGGGGAAGTCAGCCCCAGCATTTT. Complete variable domain (other parts from reference TRBV9 and TRBJ1-5): DSGVTQTPKHLITATGQRVTLRCSPRSGDLSVYWYQQSLDQGLQFLIQYYNGEERAKGNILERFSAQQFPDLHSELNLSSLELGDSALYFCASSPGGSGGSQPQHFGDGTRLSIL.

This chain connects TRBV9 to TRBJ2-7; perhaps TRBD2 as D (6 bases). Trimming removed 0 bases at V and 5 bases at J, with 15 bases between. CDR1 is SGDLS, CDR2 YYNGEE, per germline. The CDR3 spans 15 residues. The CDR3 region is CASSVVPGRDHEQYF. Written as DNA, the CDR3 is TGTGCCAGCAGCGTAGTCCCCGGGAGAGATCACGAGCAGTACTTC.

The genes are TRBV7-2 and TRBJ2-7, with 10 bases aligning to TRBD2. Per the germline V gene, CDR1 is SGHTA and CDR2 is FQGNSA. Losses at the gene ends were 3 bases for V and 4 bases for J; bases not matched to a gene: 6. The CDR3 has 15 residues. For the CDR3, the DNA is TGTGCCAGCAGCTTTCAGCGGGGGGGCGGGTACGAGCAGTACTTC. Its protein is CASSFQRGGGYEQYF. Combining the CDR3 with reference TRBV7-2 and TRBJ2-7 gives the whole variable domain GAGVSQSPSNKVTEKGKDVELRCDPISGHTALYWYRQSLGQGLEFLIYFQGNSAPDKSGLPSDRFSAERTGGSVSTLTIQRTQQEDSAVYLCASSFQRGGGYEQYFGPGTRLTVT.

This rearrangement joins TRBV27 to TRBJ2-7; 9 bases fit TRBD2. This CDR3 region has 15 residues. V was clipped by 0 bases and J by 6 bases; unmatched bases: 6. The germline V gene has CDR1 MNHEY and CDR2 SMNVEV (reference sequence). CDR3 bases: TGTGCCAGCAGTTTATCGCCTAGCGGGGCCGCCGAGCAGTACTTC. It specifies CASSLSPSGAAEQYF.

With regard to this clone: Compared with germline, one end of the junction differs, possibly owing to a read error. The rearrangement joins TRBV10-2 to TRBJ1-2; D gene ambiguous. The CDR3 sequence is 12 residues long. Germline V gives CDR1 WSHSY, CDR2 SAAADI. In DNA, the CDR3 is TGCGCCAGCAGTGAGACTGTAAGGGAGTTCCGCTTC. This translates into CASSETVREFRF.

V gene TRBV7-8 combines with J gene TRBJ1-5; no reliable D call. The CDR3 has 14 amino acids. Germline CDR1 SGHVS, CDR2 FQNEAQ. The V end was cut by 3 bases, the J end by 7 bases, with 13 bases between. CDR3: CASSLMGGPQPQHF. As DNA, the CDR3 is TGTGCCAGCAGCTTGATGGGAGGCCCCCAGCCCCAGCATTTT.

This rearrangement joins TRBV11-3 to TRBJ2-4; 12 bases are a match to TRBD2. The CDR3 has 14 amino acids. The V and J ends lost 4 bases and 8 bases, in that order; junction bases with no gene match: 3. The germline CDR1 and CDR2 sequences are SGHNT and YENEEA. CDR3 sequence reads: CASSSRTSGDIQYF. CDR3 coding DNA: TGTGCCAGCAGCTCAAGGACTAGCGGGGACATTCAGTACTTC.

The chain is built from TRBV19 and TRBJ1-3; D gene ambiguous. This CDR3 has 11 amino acids. The V gene's germline CDR1 is LNHDA and CDR2 SQIVND (reference sequence). The V gene lost 10 bases and the J gene lost 8 bases, with 12 bases spanning the gap. CDR3 in amino acids: CATGLPDTIYF. The DNA of the CDR3 is TGTGCCACCGGACTCCCGGACACCATATATTTT.

The genes are TRBV28 and TRBJ1-3; the match to TRBD1 covers 11 bases. V dropped 4 bases and J dropped 6; count of bases not matched to a gene: 5. The CDR3 runs to 15 residues. The V gene's germline CDR1 is MDHEN and CDR2 SYDVKM. CDR3 loop: CASSSADRGQNTIYF. In DNA form, the CDR3 reads TGTGCCAGCAGTTCGGCGGACAGGGGGCAAAACACCATATATTTT. The variable domain in full, completed from reference TRBV28 and TRBJ1-3, reads DVKVTQSSRYLVKRTGEKVFLECVQDMDHENMFWYRQDPGLGLRLIYFSYDVKMKEKGDIPEGYSVSREKKERFSLILESASTNQTSMYLCASSSADRGQNTIYFGEGSWLTVV.

CDR3 in DNA: TGTGCCAGCAGTCCTACGTGGGCGGGTGCTGAAGCTTTCTTT. Translation: CASSPTWAGAEAFF. This chain links TRBV6-5 with TRBJ1-1; D ambiguous. V was shortened by 5 bases and J by 6 bases, with 16 bases between the two germline ends. In germline, CDR1 is MNHEY, CDR2 SVGAGI. This CDR3 is built from 14 residues.

The chain carries TRBV6-5 and TRBJ1-3; D is possibly TRBD1 (5 bases). The germline CDR1 and CDR2 sequences are MNHEY and SVGAGI. V lost 3 bases, J lost 0 bases, and 12 bases lay in between. This CDR3 is 16 amino acids long. As DNA, the CDR3 is TGTGCCAGCAGTTATTTCGGGGGTACCTCTGGAAACACCATATATTTT. Its translation: CASSYFGGTSGNTIYF.

V is TRBV2 and J is TRBJ1-1; D may be TRBD1 (6 bases). The V end was cut by 6 bases, the J end by 4 bases, with 15 bases between. The CDR3 sequence is 14 residues long. Germline V CDR1 and CDR2: SNHLY, FYNNEI. CDR3 in DNA: TGTGCCAGCAGACCTTCATGGGGGCCCACTGAAGCTTTCTTT. It yields the protein CASRPSWGPTEAFF.

The V gene is TRBV6-1, the J gene TRBJ2-5; the D gene is possibly TRBD2 (5 bases). Trimming stripped 1 base from V and 4 bases from J, with 13 bases between. CDR3 length equals 15 residues. The germline CDR1 and CDR2 sequences are MNHNS and SASEGT. CDR3 sequence (DNA): TGTGCCAGCAGTGAAGATAGACTGAGGGTAGAGACCCAGTACTTC. Its protein product is CASSEDRLRVETQYF.

The chain has TRBV5-4 and TRBJ1-2, with 11 nucleotides matching TRBD1. This CDR3 region has 16 residues. V trimming: 0 bases; J trimming: 6 bases; junction bases outside the gene matches: 7. Germline values: CDR1 SGHNT, CDR2 YYREEE (reference sequence). The CDR3 region is CASSLVAGQGEHGYTF. The CDR3 DNA is TGTGCCAGCAGCTTGGTCGCGGGACAGGGGGAACATGGCTACACCTTC.

V usage is TRBV5-5 and J usage is TRBJ1-1; D gene ambiguous. V lost 3 bases and J lost 2, with 11 bases in between. This CDR3 spans 14 amino acids. Germline lookup yields CDR1 SGHKS and CDR2 YYEKEE (reference sequence). The CDR3 DNA reads as TGTGCCAGCAGCTACCGGACGGGAAACACTGAAGCTTTCTTT. Protein sequence: CASSYRTGNTEAFF.

This chain joins TRBV7-6 and TRBJ2-7; 9 bases map to TRBD2. This CDR3 contains 18 residues. Germline CDR1 SGHVS, CDR2 FNYEAQ. After removal of 3 bases from V and 5 bases from J, the junction contained 17 bases not matched to a gene. This chain's CDR3 is CASSFRLGASGNGDEQYF. The CDR3 DNA reads as TGTGCCAGCAGCTTTCGTTTAGGTGCTAGCGGGAACGGCGACGAGCAGTACTTC.

Note on this clone: At the DNA level, this CDR3 is encoded by other sequences in the same sample as well. The chain links TRBV7-9 to TRBJ1-1; tentative D call: TRBD1 (5 bases). Germline CDR1 reads SEHNR; CDR2 reads FQNEAQ (reference sequence). V lost 2 bases to trimming and J lost 3 bases, with 7 bases between them. The CDR3 sequence is 13 residues long. The CDR3 protein is CASSLRGDTEAFF. The CDR3 coding sequence is TGTGCCAGCAGCTTACGGGGGGACACTGAAGCTTTCTTT.

The chain has TRBV6-6 and TRBJ1-4; D perhaps matches TRBD1 (5 bases). This CDR3 is 14 amino acids long. With 8 bases removed from V and 7 bases from J, the gap between germline ends came to 17 bases. Germline lookup yields CDR1 MNHNY and CDR2 SVGAGI (reference sequence). The CDR3 sequence is CASCRGQGCEKLFF. CDR3 DNA sequence: TGTGCCAGCTGCCGTGGGCAGGGATGTGAAAAACTGTTTTTT.

This chain uses TRBV19 with TRBJ1-1; D unclear. CDR3 length: 16 amino acids. The germline V gene has CDR1 LNHDA and CDR2 SQIVND (reference sequence). The germline V and J ends were trimmed by 1 base and 5 bases, with 17 bases remaining between them. Here the CDR3 reads CASSIGRVPGWTEAFF. The CDR3 nucleotides read TGTGCCAGTAGTATAGGTCGGGTCCCGGGTTGGACTGAAGCTTTCTTT.

In DNA, the CDR3 is TGTGCCAGCAGCCAACGGCGGGAGGGAGTTACAAATGAGCAGTTCTTC. Translation gives CASSQRREGVTNEQFF. The chain employs TRBV4-2 and TRBJ2-1; 9 bases line up with TRBD2. Germline CDR1 is LGHNA and CDR2 is YNFKEQ. The CDR3 sequence is 16 residues long. After removal of 2 bases from V and 7 bases from J, the junction contained 9 bases not matched to a gene.

As to this clone: A read error may produce the germline difference seen at one junction end. This chain links TRBV4-2 with TRBJ2-2; 13 nucleotides agree with TRBD2. This CDR3 has 18 residues. The germline V gene has CDR1 LGHNA and CDR2 YNFKEQ. In DNA, the CDR3 is TGTGCCAGCAGGATGTTACTAGCGGGGGGGCTTCACACCGGGGTGCTGTTTTTT. Its translation is CASRMLLAGGLHTGVLFF.

This chain connects TRBV10-1 to TRBJ2-5; D possibly corresponds to TRBD2 (5 bases). The end of the DNA is better explained by TRBJ2-7, so the J call may be wrong. The CDR3 runs to 12 residues. Germline CDR1 WNHNN, CDR2 SYGVQD (reference sequence). CDR3 loop: CATKEAAYEQYF. As DNA, the CDR3 is TGCGCCACTAAGGAGGCAGCCTACGAGCAGTACTTC.

The J gene is TRBJ1-1, the V gene TRBV23-1, with a tentative D call TRBD1 (6 bases). TRBV23-1 is an ORF; its function is uncertain. The V end was cut by 0 bases, the J end by 6 bases, with 8 bases between. CDR3 length equals 13 residues. The CDR3 is CASSQSKGAEAFF. CDR3 nucleotide sequence: TGCGCCAGCAGTCAATCGAAGGGGGCTGAAGCTTTCTTT.

This chain joins TRBV6-6 and TRBJ2-1; tentative D call: TRBD1 (6 bases). This CDR3 spans 14 amino acids. In germline, CDR1 is MNHNY, CDR2 SVGAGI (reference sequence). V gave up 4 bases and J gave up 7 bases, with 14 bases separating them. CDR3 sequence (DNA): TGTGCCAGCAGTTCTTATACAGGGATGAATGAGCAGTTCTTC. Residues: CASSSYTGMNEQFF.

This rearrangement joins TRBV10-3 to TRBJ2-3; 11 bases align to TRBD2. CDR1 and CDR2 from the germline V gene are ENHRY and SYGVKD. The CDR3 is 19 residues long. V gave up 4 bases and J gave up 0 bases; unmatched junction bases: 12. The CDR3 DNA follows: TGTGCCATCAGTGGGTCAGGGACTAGCGGCACACACAGCACAGATACGCAGTATTTT. Amino acid sequence: CAISGSGTSGTHSTDTQYF.

The rearrangement uses TRBV7-8 and TRBJ2-3; 7 positions agree with TRBD2. CDR1 is SGHVS, CDR2 FQNEAQ, per germline. The V gene end was trimmed by 5 bases and the J gene end by 0 bases; junction bases not matched to a gene: 8. The CDR3 has 16 residues. The CDR3 sequence is CASSPWERGSTDTQYF. As DNA, the CDR3 is TGTGCCAGCAGCCCATGGGAGCGGGGTAGCACAGATACGCAGTATTTT. The complete variable domain, with remaining parts taken from reference TRBV7-8 and TRBJ2-3, reads GAGVSQSPRYKVAKRGQDVALRCDPISGHVSLFWYQQALGQGPEFLTYFQNEAQLDKSGLPSDRFFAERPEGSVSTLKIQRTQQEDSAVYLCASSPWERGSTDTQYFGPGTRLTVL.